This T cell receptor (beta chain) was sequenced in a study of cytomegalovirus exposure and HLA in healthy donors. Comments on this clone: Antigen: not known.

Germline V gene data show CDR1 as MNHNS and CDR2 as SASEGT. Trimming cost V 7 bases and J 3 bases, with 15 bases left between them. The CDR3 contains 15 residues. Study-wide results and caveats: Reportedly, TCR beta sequences accurately predicted HLA-A and HLA-B alleles in most subjects.

Both 60 Vbeta primers and 13 Jbeta primers went into the PCR. The table came from immunoSEQ multiplex PCR; TCRdb's copy has only in-frame clones and leaves some out. The clone table shows approximately 76,000 clones, with the ten largest holding 3% to 4%. This receptor was obtained from a man in his late teens or twenties in good health and CMV-seropositive. The sample was PBMCs. The chain is built from TRBV6-1 and TRBJ2-2, with a tentative D call TRBD1 (6 bases). The chain's CDR3 is CASTQGTGYTGELFF. The DNA for the CDR3 is TGTGCCAGCACCCAAGGCACAGGGTACACCGGGGAGCTGTTTTTT.